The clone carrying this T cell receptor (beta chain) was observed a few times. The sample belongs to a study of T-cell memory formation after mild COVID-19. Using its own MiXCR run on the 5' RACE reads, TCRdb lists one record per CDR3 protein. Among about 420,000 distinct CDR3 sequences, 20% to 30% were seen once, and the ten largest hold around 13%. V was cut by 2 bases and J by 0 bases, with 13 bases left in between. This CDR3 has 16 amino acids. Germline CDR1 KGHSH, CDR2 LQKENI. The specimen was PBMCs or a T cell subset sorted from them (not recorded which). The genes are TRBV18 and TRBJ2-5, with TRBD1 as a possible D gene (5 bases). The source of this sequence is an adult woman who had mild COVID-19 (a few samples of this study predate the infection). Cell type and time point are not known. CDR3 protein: CASSPGVAGYQETQYF. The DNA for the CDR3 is TGTGCCAGCTCACCAGGAGTAGCAGGGTACCAAGAGACCCAGTACTTC.